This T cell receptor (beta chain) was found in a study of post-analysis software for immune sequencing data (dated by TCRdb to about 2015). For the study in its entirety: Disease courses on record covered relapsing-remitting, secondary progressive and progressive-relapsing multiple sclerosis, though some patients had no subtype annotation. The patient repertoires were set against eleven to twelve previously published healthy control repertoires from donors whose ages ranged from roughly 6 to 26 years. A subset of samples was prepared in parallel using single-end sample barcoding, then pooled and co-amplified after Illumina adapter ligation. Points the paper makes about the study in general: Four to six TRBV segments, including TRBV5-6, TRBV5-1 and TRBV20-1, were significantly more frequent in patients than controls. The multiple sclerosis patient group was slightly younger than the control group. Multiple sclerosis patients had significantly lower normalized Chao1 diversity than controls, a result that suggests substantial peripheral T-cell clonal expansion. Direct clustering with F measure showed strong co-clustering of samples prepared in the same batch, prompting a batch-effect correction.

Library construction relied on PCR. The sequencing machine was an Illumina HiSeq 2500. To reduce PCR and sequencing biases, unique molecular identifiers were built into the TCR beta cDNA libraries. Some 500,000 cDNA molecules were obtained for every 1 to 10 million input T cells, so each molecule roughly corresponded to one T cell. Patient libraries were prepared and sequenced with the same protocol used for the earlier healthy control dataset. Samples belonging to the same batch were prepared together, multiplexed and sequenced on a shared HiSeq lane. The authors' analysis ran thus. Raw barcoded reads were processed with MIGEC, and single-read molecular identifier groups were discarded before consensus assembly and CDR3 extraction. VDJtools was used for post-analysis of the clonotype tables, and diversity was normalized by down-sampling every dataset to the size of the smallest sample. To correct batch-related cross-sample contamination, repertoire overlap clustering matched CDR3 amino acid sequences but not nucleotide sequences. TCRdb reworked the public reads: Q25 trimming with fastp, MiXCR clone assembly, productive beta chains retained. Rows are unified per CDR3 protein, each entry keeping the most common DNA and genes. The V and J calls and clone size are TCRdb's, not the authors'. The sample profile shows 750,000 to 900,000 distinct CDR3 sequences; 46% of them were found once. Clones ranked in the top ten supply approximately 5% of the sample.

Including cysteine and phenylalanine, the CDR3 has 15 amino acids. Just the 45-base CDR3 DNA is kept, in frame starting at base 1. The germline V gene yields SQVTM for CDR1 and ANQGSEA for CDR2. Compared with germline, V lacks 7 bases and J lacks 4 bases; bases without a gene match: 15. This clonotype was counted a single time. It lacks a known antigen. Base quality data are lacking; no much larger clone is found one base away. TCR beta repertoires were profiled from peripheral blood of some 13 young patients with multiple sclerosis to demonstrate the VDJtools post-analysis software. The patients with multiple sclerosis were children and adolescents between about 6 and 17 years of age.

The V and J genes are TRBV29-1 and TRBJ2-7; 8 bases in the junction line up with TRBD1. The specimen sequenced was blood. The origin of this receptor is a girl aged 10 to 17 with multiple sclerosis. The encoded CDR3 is CSATSPGDRPYEQYF. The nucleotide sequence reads TGCAGCGCCACATCCCCCGGGGACAGGCCTTACGAGCAGTACTTC.